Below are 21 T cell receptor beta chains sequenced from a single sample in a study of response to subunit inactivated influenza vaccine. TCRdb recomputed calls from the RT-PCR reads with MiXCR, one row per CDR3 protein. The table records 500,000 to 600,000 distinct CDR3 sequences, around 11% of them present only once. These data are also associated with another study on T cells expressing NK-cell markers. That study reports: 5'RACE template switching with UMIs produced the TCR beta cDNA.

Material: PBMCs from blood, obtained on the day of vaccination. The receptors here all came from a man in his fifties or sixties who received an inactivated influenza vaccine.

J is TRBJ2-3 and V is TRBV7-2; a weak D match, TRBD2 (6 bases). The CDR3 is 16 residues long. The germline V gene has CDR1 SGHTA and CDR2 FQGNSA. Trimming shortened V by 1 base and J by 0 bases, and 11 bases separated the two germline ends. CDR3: CASSLGGTLSTDTQYF. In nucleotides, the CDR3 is TGTGCCAGCAGCTTAGGTGGGACTTTGAGCACAGATACGCAGTATTTT.

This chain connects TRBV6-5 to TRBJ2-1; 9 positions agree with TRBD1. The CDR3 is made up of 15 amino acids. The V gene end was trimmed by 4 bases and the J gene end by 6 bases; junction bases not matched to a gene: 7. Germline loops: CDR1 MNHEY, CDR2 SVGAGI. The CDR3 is CASSSGQGGRNEQFF. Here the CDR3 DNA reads TGTGCCAGCAGTTCGGGACAGGGTGGGCGCAATGAGCAGTTCTTC.

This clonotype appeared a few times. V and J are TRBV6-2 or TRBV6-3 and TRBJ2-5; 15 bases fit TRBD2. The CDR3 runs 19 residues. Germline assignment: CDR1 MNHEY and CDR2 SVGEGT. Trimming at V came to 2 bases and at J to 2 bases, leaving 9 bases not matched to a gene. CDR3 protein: CASSYISGLAGGRQETQYF. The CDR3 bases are TGTGCCAGCAGTTACATTTCAGGACTAGCGGGAGGGCGACAAGAGACCCAGTACTTC.

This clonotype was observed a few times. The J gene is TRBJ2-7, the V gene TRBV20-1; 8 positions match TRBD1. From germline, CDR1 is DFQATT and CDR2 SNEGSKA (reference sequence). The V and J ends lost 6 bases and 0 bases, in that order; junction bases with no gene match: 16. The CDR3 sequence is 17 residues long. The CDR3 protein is CSAGVFSGGPFSYEQYF. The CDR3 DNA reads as TGCAGTGCGGGGGTCTTTTCAGGGGGCCCCTTCTCCTACGAGCAGTACTTC.

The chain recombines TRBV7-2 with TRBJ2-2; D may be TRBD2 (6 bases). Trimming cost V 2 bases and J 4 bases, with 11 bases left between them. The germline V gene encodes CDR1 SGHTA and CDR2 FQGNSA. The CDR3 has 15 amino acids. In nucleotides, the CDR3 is TGTGCCAGCAGCTTATTAAGGGGAGGCACCGGGGAGCTGTTTTTT. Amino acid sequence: CASSLLRGGTGELFF.

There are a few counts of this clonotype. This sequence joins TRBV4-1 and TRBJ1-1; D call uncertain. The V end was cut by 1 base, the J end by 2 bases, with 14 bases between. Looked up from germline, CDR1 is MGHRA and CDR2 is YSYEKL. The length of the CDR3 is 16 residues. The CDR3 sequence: CASSQALQKPNTEAFF. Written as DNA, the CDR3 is TGCGCCAGCAGCCAAGCTTTACAGAAACCCAACACTGAAGCTTTCTTT.

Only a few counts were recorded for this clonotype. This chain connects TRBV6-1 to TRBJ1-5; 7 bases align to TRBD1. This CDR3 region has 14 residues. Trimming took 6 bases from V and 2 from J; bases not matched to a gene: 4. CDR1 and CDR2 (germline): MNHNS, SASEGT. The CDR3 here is CASRAGTGNQPQHF. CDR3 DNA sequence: TGTGCCAGCAGAGCCGGGACAGGCAATCAGCCCCAGCATTTT.

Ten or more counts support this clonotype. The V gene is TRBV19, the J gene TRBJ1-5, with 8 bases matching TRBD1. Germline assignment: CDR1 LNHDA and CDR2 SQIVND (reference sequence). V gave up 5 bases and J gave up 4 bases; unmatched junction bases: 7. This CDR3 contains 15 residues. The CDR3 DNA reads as TGTGCCAGTAGTTCCTCCGGGACAGGTAATCAGCCCCAGCATTTT. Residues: CASSSSGTGNQPQHF. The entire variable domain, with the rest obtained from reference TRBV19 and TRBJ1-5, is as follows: DGGITQSPKYLFRKEGQNVTLSCEQNLNHDAMYWYRQDPGQGLRLIYYSQIVNDFQKGDIAEGYSVSREKKESFPLTVTSAQKNPTAFYLCASSSSGTGNQPQHFGDGTRLSIL.

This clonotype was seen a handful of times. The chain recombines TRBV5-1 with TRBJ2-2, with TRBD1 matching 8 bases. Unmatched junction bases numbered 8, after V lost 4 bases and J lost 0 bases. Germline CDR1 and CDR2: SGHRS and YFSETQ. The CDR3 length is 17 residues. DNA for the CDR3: TGCGCCAGCAGCCCCCCCCGGACAGGGACGAACACCGGGGAGCTGTTTTTT. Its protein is CASSPPRTGTNTGELFF.

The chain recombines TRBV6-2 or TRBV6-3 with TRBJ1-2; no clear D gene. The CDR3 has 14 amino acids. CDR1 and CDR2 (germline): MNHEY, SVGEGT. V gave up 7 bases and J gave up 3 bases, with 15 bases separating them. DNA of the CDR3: TGTGCCAGCACTCTTAGGACCGACTACTATGGCTACACCTTC. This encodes CASTLRTDYYGYTF.

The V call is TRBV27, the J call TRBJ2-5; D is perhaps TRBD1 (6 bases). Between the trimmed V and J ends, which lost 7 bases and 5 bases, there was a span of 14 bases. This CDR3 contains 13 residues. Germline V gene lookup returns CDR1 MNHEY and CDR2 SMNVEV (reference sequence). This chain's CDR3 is CASNSQGKETQYF. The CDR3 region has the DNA TGTGCCAGCAACTCCCAGGGGAAGGAGACCCAGTACTTC.

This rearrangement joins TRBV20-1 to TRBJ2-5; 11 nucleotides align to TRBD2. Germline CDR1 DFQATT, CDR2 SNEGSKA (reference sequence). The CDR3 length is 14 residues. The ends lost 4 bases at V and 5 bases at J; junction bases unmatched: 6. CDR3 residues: CSAIAGGPGETQYF. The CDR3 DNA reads TGCAGTGCTATAGCGGGAGGGCCAGGGGAGACCCAGTACTTC.

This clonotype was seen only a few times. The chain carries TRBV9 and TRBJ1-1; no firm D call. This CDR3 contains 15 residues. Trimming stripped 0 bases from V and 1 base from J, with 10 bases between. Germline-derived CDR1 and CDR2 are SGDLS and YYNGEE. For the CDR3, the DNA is TGTGCCAGCAGCGTAGGGATTGGAGGGAACACTGAAGCTTTCTTT. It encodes CASSVGIGGNTEAFF.

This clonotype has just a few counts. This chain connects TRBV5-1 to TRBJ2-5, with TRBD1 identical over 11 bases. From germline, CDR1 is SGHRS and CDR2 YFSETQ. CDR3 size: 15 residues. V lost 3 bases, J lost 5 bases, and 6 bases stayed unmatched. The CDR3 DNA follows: TGCGCCAGCAGCTCGGGACAGGGGGTCGGGGAGACCCAGTACTTC. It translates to CASSSGQGVGETQYF.

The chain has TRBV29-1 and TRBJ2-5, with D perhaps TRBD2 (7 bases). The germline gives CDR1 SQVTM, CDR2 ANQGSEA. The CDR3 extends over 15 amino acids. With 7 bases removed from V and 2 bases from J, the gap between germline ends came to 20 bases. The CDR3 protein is CSGLVVGRGQETQYF. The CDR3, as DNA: TGCAGCGGCCTCGTTGTTGGGAGGGGGCAAGAGACCCAGTACTTC.

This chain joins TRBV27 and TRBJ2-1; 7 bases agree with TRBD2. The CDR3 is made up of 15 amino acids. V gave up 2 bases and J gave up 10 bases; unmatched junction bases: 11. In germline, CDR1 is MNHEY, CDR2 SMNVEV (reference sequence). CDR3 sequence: CASSLKTGGNGEQFF. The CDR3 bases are TGTGCCAGCAGTTTAAAGACGGGGGGAAACGGGGAGCAGTTCTTC.

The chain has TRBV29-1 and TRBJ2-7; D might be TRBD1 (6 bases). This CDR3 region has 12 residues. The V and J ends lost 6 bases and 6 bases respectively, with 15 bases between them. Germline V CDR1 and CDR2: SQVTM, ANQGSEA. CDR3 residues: CSVGAGDIEQYF. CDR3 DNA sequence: TGCAGCGTAGGGGCAGGGGACATCGAGCAGTACTTC.

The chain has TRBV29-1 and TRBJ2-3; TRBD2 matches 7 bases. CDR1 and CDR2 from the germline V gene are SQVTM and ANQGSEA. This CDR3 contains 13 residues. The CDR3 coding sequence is TGCAGTATCTTAGGCGGGAGAGGAGATACGCAGTATTTT. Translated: CSILGGRGDTQYF.

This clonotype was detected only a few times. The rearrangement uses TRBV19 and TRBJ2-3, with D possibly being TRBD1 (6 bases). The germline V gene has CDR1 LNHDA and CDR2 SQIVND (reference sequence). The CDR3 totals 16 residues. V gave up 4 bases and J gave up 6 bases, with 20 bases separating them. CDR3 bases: TGTGCCAGTAGTACCGGATACCTGACAGGAACGGATACGCAGTATTTT. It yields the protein CASSTGYLTGTDTQYF.

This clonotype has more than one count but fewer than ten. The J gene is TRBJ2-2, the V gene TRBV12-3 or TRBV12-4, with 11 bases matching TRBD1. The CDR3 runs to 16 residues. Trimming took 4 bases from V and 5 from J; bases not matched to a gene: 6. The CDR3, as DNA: TGTGCCAGCAGTTCCAGGGACAGGGGGTGGACCGGGGAGCTGTTTTTT. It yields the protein CASSSRDRGWTGELFF.

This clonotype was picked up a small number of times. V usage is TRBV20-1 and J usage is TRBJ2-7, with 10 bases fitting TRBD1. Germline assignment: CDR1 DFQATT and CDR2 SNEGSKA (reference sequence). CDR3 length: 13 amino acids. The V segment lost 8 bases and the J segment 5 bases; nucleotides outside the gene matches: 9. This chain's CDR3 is CSSYWTGGHEQYF. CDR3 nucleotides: TGCAGTTCCTACTGGACAGGGGGTCACGAGCAGTACTTC.